The rows below give T cell receptor beta chains drawn from one sample of a study of radiation and T cells in renal cell carcinoma. The repertoire was sequenced with immunoSEQ multiplex PCR; TCRdb's copy has only in-frame clones and lacks some. This table holds 100,000 to 150,000 clones, 88% found once. The source was blood, collected from a patient whose treatment included radiotherapy and nephrectomy. The origin of the receptors is a woman between 65 and 79 years old with renal cell carcinoma. The CDR3 runs from the conserved cysteine through the conserved F or W. Fields, in order: V gene, J gene, D gene, clone size, CDR3 protein, CDR3 DNA. The D gene is left open where the match is weak. Clone size is given for some rows only: seen once, a few or many times, or a class if the clone is expanded.

TRBV5-1	TRBJ2-1	-	-	CASSHPFGNEQFF	TGCGCCAGCAGCCACCCCTTTGGCAATGAGCAGTTCTTC
TRBV5-1	TRBJ2-3	-	once	CASSFRTGADTQYF	TGCGCCAGCAGCTTTAGGACTGGGGCAGATACGCAGTATTTT
TRBV6-1	TRBJ1-6	-	few	CASSDPPSPLHF	TGTGCCAGCAGTGATCCCCCTTCACCCCTCCACTTT
TRBV4-2	TRBJ2-1	TRBD2	-	CASSQEASGGAREQFF	TGTGCCAGCAGCCAAGAGGCTAGCGGGGGGGCCCGCGAGCAGTTCTTC
TRBV14	TRBJ2-7	TRBD1	-	CASSSSTGLATEYF	TGTGCCAGCAGCTCCTCGACAGGGTTAGCGACGGAGTACTTC
TRBV27	TRBJ1-6	-	-	CASRDGTSSYNSPLHF	TGTGCCAGCAGGGATGGCACAAGCTCCTATAATTCACCCCTCCACTTT
TRBV5-5	TRBJ2-1	TRBD2	once	CASSQFPGGNEQFF	TGTGCCAGCAGCCAATTCCCGGGGGGCAATGAGCAGTTCTTC
TRBV5-5	TRBJ1-2	TRBD1	-	CASRLGQTNYGYTF	TGTGCCAGCAGATTGGGACAGACTAACTATGGCTACACCTTC
TRBV7-2	TRBJ2-2	TRBD2	-	CASSRLAYTGELFF	TGTGCCAGCAGCCGACTAGCGTACACCGGGGAGCTGTTTTTT
TRBV7-6	TRBJ2-5	TRBD1	-	CASSFNRGLQETQYF	TGTGCCAGCAGCTTTAACAGGGGGCTCCAAGAGACCCAGTACTTC
TRBV5-1	TRBJ2-3	-	-	CASSLRLDTDTQYF	TGCGCCAGCAGCCTCCGACTGGACACAGATACGCAGTATTTT
TRBV9	TRBJ2-2	-	few	CASSPRAGELFF	TGTGCCAGCAGCCCCCGAGCCGGGGAGCTGTTTTTT
TRBV9	TRBJ1-3	TRBD1	-	CASSSTGAGNTIYF	TGTGCCAGCAGCTCGACAGGGGCTGGAAACACCATATATTTT
TRBV7-2	TRBJ2-3	-	-	CATTLAGQSTDTQYF	TGTGCCACAACCCTCGCGGGGCAGAGCACAGATACGCAGTATTTT
TRBV30	TRBJ2-3	TRBD2	-	CAWRVSGGRTQYF	TGTGCCTGGAGGGTTAGCGGGGGGAGGACGCAGTATTTT
TRBV2	TRBJ2-1	TRBD2	-	CASSERGPRLAAGNEQFF	TGTGCCAGCAGTGAAAGGGGCCCGAGACTAGCGGCGGGGAATGAGCAGTTCTTC
TRBV5-4	TRBJ2-1	-	-	CASSLRVTLDNEQFF	TGTGCCAGCAGCTTACGAGTGACCTTAGACAATGAGCAGTTCTTC
TRBV19	TRBJ2-3	-	-	CASTPRGRGGSDTQYF	TGTGCCAGTACCCCCCGGGGGCGGGGAGGCTCAGATACGCAGTATTTT
TRBV18	TRBJ1-5	-	once	CASSPGTNNQPQHF	TGTGCCAGCTCACCGGGGACAAATAATCAGCCCCAGCATTTT
TRBV19	TRBJ1-5	-	-	CASSIGRAGQPQHF	TGTGCCAGTAGTATCGGACGGGCCGGGCAGCCCCAGCATTTT
TRBV6-4	TRBJ2-2	TRBD2	-	CASSEGLAGTGELFF	TGTGCCAGCAGCGAGGGACTAGCGGGCACCGGGGAGCTGTTTTTT
TRBV28	TRBJ1-6	-	-	CASIPQVLNSPLHF	TGTGCCAGCATTCCGCAGGTCCTGAATTCACCCCTCCACTTT
TRBV29-1	TRBJ2-1	TRBD2	-	CSVALAGGVSYNEQFF	TGCAGCGTTGCCCTAGCGGGGGGCGTGTCCTACAATGAGCAGTTCTTC
TRBV6-5	TRBJ1-4	-	-	CASSLGGDEKLFF	TGTGCCAGCAGCCTAGGCGGGGATGAAAAACTGTTTTTT
TRBV7-2	TRBJ1-3	-	once	CASSRGTPASGNTIYF	TGTGCCAGCAGTCGCGGGACTCCTGCCTCTGGAAACACCATATATTTT
TRBV7-9	TRBJ2-2	TRBD2	-	CASSETSGGPGELFF	TGTGCCAGCAGCGAGACTAGCGGGGGACCCGGGGAGCTGTTTTTT
TRBV6-6	TRBJ1-5	TRBD1	-	CASRTGDIQPQHF	TGTGCCAGCAGGACAGGGGACATCCAGCCCCAGCATTTT
TRBV7-2	TRBJ2-3	-	-	CASSLQAGLMVDTQYF	TGTGCCAGCAGCTTACAGGCAGGGCTGATGGTAGATACGCAGTATTTT
TRBV5-1	TRBJ1-4	-	once	CASSLAGGTNEKLFF	TGCGCCAGCAGCTTGGCCGGGGGAACTAATGAAAAACTGTTTTTT
TRBV7-9	TRBJ2-5	-	-	CASLRGPQETQYF	TGTGCCAGTCTTCGGGGACCCCAAGAGACCCAGTACTTC
TRBV30	TRBJ2-2	-	-	CAWSVRRGRDTGELFF	TGTGCCTGGAGTGTACGGAGGGGGCGGGACACCGGGGAGCTGTTTTTT
TRBV9	TRBJ1-2	-	-	CASSVEGAGTSGYTF	TGTGCCAGCAGCGTAGAGGGCGCAGGGACGAGTGGCTACACCTTC
TRBV27	TRBJ2-1	-	-	CASRTDAFPYNEQFF	TGTGCCAGCAGGACGGACGCTTTCCCCTACAATGAGCAGTTCTTC
TRBV15	TRBJ1-1	-	-	CATSRDYSEAFF	TGTGCCACCAGCAGAGATTACAGTGAAGCTTTCTTT
TRBV7-6	TRBJ2-2	TRBD1	-	CASSQGTGESGELFF	TGTGCCAGCAGCCAAGGGACAGGGGAATCCGGGGAGCTGTTTTTT
TRBV2	TRBJ1-3	-	-	CASSGTGVPSGNTIYF	TGTGCCAGCAGTGGTACCGGGGTACCCTCTGGAAACACCATATATTTT
TRBV6-1	TRBJ1-1	TRBD1	-	CASSVVRGYTEAFF	TGTGCCAGCAGTGTTGTCAGGGGGTACACTGAAGCTTTCTTT
TRBV28	TRBJ1-4	-	-	CASSLSSPGTNEKLFF	TGTGCCAGCAGTTTATCATCGCCTGGAACTAATGAAAAACTGTTTTTT
TRBV5-4	TRBJ2-3	TRBD1	-	CASSPGQGTDTQYF	TGTGCCAGCAGCCCCGGACAGGGTACAGATACGCAGTATTTT
TRBV19	TRBJ1-2	-	-	CASSTTRSYGYTF	TGTGCCAGTAGTACAACACGGTCCTATGGCTACACCTTC
TRBV6-5	TRBJ1-1	-	few	CASRWDRKMNTEAFF	TGTGCCAGCAGATGGGACCGAAAGATGAACACTGAAGCTTTCTTT
TRBV29-1	TRBJ1-4	-	-	CSVNGGATNEKLFF	TGCAGCGTTAATGGAGGTGCAACTAATGAAAAACTGTTTTTT
TRBV5-6	TRBJ2-7	-	-	CASSPLRTDSYEQYF	TGTGCCAGCAGCCCCCTCCGGACAGACTCCTACGAGCAGTACTTC
TRBV7-2	TRBJ2-3	-	-	CASSARQPDTQYF	TGTGCCAGCAGCGCCAGACAACCAGATACGCAGTATTTT
TRBV7-2	TRBJ1-2	TRBD1	-	CASSIGTGSGYTF	TGTGCCAGCAGCATCGGGACAGGGAGTGGCTACACCTTC
TRBV9	TRBJ2-2	-	-	CASSPGAGTVTGELFF	TGTGCCAGCAGCCCCGGGGCAGGGACGGTCACCGGGGAGCTGTTTTTT
TRBV9	TRBJ2-7	-	-	CASSVGGAPYEQYF	TGTGCCAGCAGCGTAGGGGGGGCACCTTACGAGCAGTACTTC
TRBV2	TRBJ1-5	-	-	CASHREGSQPQHF	TGTGCCAGCCACCGGGAAGGGAGTCAGCCCCAGCATTTT
TRBV19	TRBJ2-6	TRBD1	-	CASREPGQGYSGANVLTF	TGTGCCAGTAGGGAACCGGGACAGGGGTACTCTGGGGCCAACGTCCTGACTTTC
TRBV11-2	TRBJ1-3	TRBD1	-	CASSLGGTGGNTIYF	TGTGCCAGCAGCTTAGGAGGGACAGGTGGAAACACCATATATTTT
TRBV21-1	TRBJ1-5	-	-	CASSYPGTGAFIQYSNQPQHF	TGTGCCAGCAGCTACCCCGGAACAGGGGCGTTTATCCAATATAGCAATCAGCCCCAGCATTTT
TRBV30	TRBJ2-7	-	-	CAWRLKVGFSYEQYF	TGTGCCTGGAGATTAAAGGTGGGCTTCTCCTACGAGCAGTACTTC
TRBV27	TRBJ2-5	TRBD1	-	CASSLGQGGAETQYF	TGTGCCAGCAGTCTGGGACAGGGGGGTGCGGAGACCCAGTACTTC
TRBV5-4	TRBJ2-3	-	-	CASSSGGTDTQYF	TGTGCCAGCAGTTCGGGGGGCACAGATACGCAGTATTTT